This entry lists 5 T cell receptor beta chains sequenced from one sample in a study of Ad26.COV2.S vaccination and SARS-CoV-2 variants. Treatment defined: over 15 received Ad26.COV2.S at low or high dose, single or two shots; several received placebo; per-sample allocation not given. Specimen acquisition occurred on day 63 following the initial vaccine or placebo injection. The protocol was immunoSEQ multiplex PCR, while the TCRdb copy is restricted to in-frame clones and leaves out a portion. The sample includes hundreds of thousands of clones, around 87% seen only once; the top ten take around 3%. The sequenced sample was peripheral blood, obtained in a trial of Ad26.COV2.S vaccine versus placebo. Receptors were obtained from a person between 18 and 59 years old who received the Ad26.COV2.S COVID-19 vaccine or a placebo.

The chain links TRBV19 to TRBJ1-1; D ambiguous. In germline, CDR1 is LNHDA, CDR2 SQIVND (reference sequence). V was trimmed by 3 bases and J by 1 base, leaving 6 bases between them. The CDR3 covers 13 residues. This chain's CDR3 is CASSIRWNTEAFF. CDR3 in DNA: TGTGCCAGTAGTATTAGGTGGAACACTGAAGCTTTCTTT.

The chain links TRBV3-1 (or the pseudogene TRBV3-2) to TRBJ1-2; D is ambiguous. V was pared by 1 base and J by 4 bases, with 4 bases between. Germline loops: CDR1 LGHDT, CDR2 YNNKEL (reference sequence). This CDR3 has 12 amino acids. The CDR3 sequence is CASSQARYGYTF. CDR3 in DNA: TGTGCCAGCAGCCAAGCCCGCTATGGCTACACCTTC.

The rearrangement uses TRBV6-5 and TRBJ1-5; perhaps TRBD1 as D (5 bases). The CDR3 contains 14 residues. V was clipped by 8 bases and J by 7 bases, with 18 bases between them. Germline CDR1 MNHEY, CDR2 SVGAGI. CDR3 nucleotide sequence: TGTGCCAGCCCCGGGGAGGGGTTCGGACAGCCCCAGCATTTT. Its protein is CASPGEGFGQPQHF.

Concerning this clone: Other DNA sequences from this sample encode an identical CDR3 as well. V is TRBV7-2 and J is TRBJ2-3; D is ambiguous. Germline-derived CDR1 and CDR2 are SGHTA and FQGNSA. The CDR3 spans 13 residues. V lost 1 base to trimming and J lost 1 base, with 3 bases between them. CDR3 DNA sequence: TGTGCCAGCAGCTTAGGCCGCACAGATACGCAGTATTTT. Residues: CASSLGRTDTQYF. Filled out from reference TRBV7-2 and TRBJ2-3, the complete variable domain reads GAGVSQSPSNKVTEKGKDVELRCDPISGHTALYWYRQSLGQGLEFLIYFQGNSAPDKSGLPSDRFSAERTGGSVSTLTIQRTQQEDSAVYLCASSLGRTDTQYFGPGTRLTVL.

The V gene is TRBV3-1 (or the pseudogene TRBV3-2), the J gene TRBJ1-3; 9 nucleotides line up with TRBD1. This CDR3 spans 15 amino acids. CDR1 is LGHDT, CDR2 YNNKEL, per germline (reference sequence). V was clipped by 4 bases and J by 2 bases; unmatched bases: 3. In DNA, the CDR3 is TGTGCCAGCAGCCCCGGGACAGGGACTGGAAACACCATATATTTT. Translating it yields CASSPGTGTGNTIYF.